These T cell receptor beta chains were read from a single sample in a study of shared clonotypes between healthy human individuals. Here immunoSEQ multiplex PCR was the method, and the copy in TCRdb shows in-frame clones only, minus some. This sample carries about 1.1 million clones, about 80% of them seen once, and the ten largest clones take 0.5% to 0.6%. Sequencing input: memory CD4+ T cells from PBMCs. These receptor sequences come from a man aged 18 to 29 in good health. Some clones in this sample may be carry-over from other donors' samples. The CDR3 runs from the conserved cysteine through the conserved F or W. D genes are given only for firm matches. Rows give clone size only sometimes, using once, few, many, or a class for an expanded clone.

>TRBJ2-1|-|TRBV9|-
CASASSTGNEQFF
TGTGCCAGCGCTAGCTCGACCGGGAATGAGCAGTTCTTC
>TRBJ2-1|-|TRBV7-9|TRBD1
CASIRDRGTYNEQFF
TGTGCCAGCATCCGGGACAGGGGGACCTACAATGAGCAGTTCTTC
>TRBJ1-1|-|TRBV25-1|TRBD1
CASSDRNRGVGTEAFF
TGTGCCAGCAGTGACCGGAACAGGGGAGTGGGGACTGAAGCTTTCTTT
>TRBJ2-2|-|TRBV18|-
CASSLDGGGWSDTGELFF
TGTGCCAGCTCACTGGACGGTGGGGGCTGGTCGGACACCGGGGAGCTGTTTTTT
>TRBJ1-2|once|TRBV7-9|-
CASSLFDYGYTF
TGTGCCAGCAGCTTATTCGATTATGGCTACACCTTC
>TRBJ2-1|-|TRBV7-2|TRBD2
CASSFPRASGNNEQFF
TGTGCCAGCAGCTTTCCTAGGGCTAGCGGGAACAATGAGCAGTTCTTC
>TRBJ1-1|-|TRBV5-4|-
CASSFYGRGNTEAFF
TGTGCCAGCAGCTTTTATGGAAGGGGGAACACTGAAGCTTTCTTT
>TRBJ2-1|-|TRBV2|-
CASSELAPSSYNEQFF
TGTGCCAGCAGTGAATTAGCGCCAAGCTCCTACAATGAGCAGTTCTTC
>TRBJ2-4|-|TRBV28|TRBD1
CASSLSLGQGKPLAKNIQYF
TGTGCCAGCAGTTTGTCTCTGGGACAGGGGAAACCTCTAGCCAAAAACATTCAGTACTTC
>TRBJ1-5|few|TRBV28|-
CASRNSHNQPQHF
TGTGCCAGCAGGAACAGTCATAATCAGCCCCAGCATTTT
>TRBJ2-1|-|TRBV2|-
CASKEGMNNEQFF
TGTGCCAGCAAAGAGGGCATGAACAATGAGCAGTTCTTC
>TRBJ2-1|once|TRBV29-1|-
CSVFAGMGYNEQFF
TGCAGCGTCTTTGCAGGGATGGGATACAATGAGCAGTTCTTC
>TRBJ1-2|once|TRBV6-1|-
CASSLDREYGYTF
TGTGCCAGCAGTCTGGACAGAGAGTATGGCTACACCTTC
>TRBJ2-3|-|TRBV7-3|-
CASSPRGGSTDTQYF
TGTGCCAGCAGCCCCCGCGGCGGAAGCACAGATACGCAGTATTTT
>TRBJ2-1|-|TRBV6-6|-
CASSKADFSYNEQFF
TGTGCCAGCAGTAAAGCGGATTTCTCGTACAATGAGCAGTTCTTC
>TRBJ2-3|-|TRBV2|-
CATRREDSTDTQYF
TGTGCCACTCGCCGGGAAGACAGCACAGATACGCAGTATTTT
>TRBJ2-2|-|TRBV6-1|-
CAISKRTQNTGELFF
TGTGCCATTTCTAAACGGACCCAGAACACCGGGGAGCTGTTTTTT
>TRBJ2-2|-|TRBV6-5|TRBD2
CASSPGTRGTGELFF
TGTGCCAGCAGCCCCGGGACTAGAGGCACCGGGGAGCTGTTTTTT
>TRBJ2-7|once|TRBV25-1|-
CASSVPGPYEQYF
TGTGCCAGCAGTGTCCCGGGCCCCTACGAGCAGTACTTC
>TRBJ1-3|-|TRBV28|-
CASSLLTPDSSGNTIYF
TGTGCCAGCAGTTTATTGACACCTGATTCCTCTGGAAACACCATATATTTT
>TRBJ1-5|few|TRBV15|-
CATSRGGDGNQPQHF
TGTGCCACCAGCAGAGGTGGGGACGGAAATCAGCCCCAGCATTTT
>TRBJ2-7|-|TRBV6-5|-
CASSPLARYEQYF
TGTGCCAGCAGTCCCCTTGCCCGCTACGAGCAGTACTTC
>TRBJ2-2|-|TRBV5-1|-
CASTLTADTGELFF
TGCGCCAGCACGCTGACTGCGGACACCGGGGAGCTGTTTTTT
>TRBJ1-4|-|TRBV5-1|-
CASKTLPTNEKLFF
TGCGCCAGCAAAACGCTACCAACTAATGAAAAACTGTTTTTT
>TRBJ2-7|-|TRBV10-3|TRBD1
CASGQGGDEQYF
TGTGCCAGCGGACAGGGGGGCGACGAGCAGTACTTC
>TRBJ2-7|-|TRBV6-1|TRBD2
CASSKGTSYEQYF
TGTGCCAGCAGCAAGGGGACTAGCTACGAGCAGTACTTC
>TRBJ1-5|-|TRBV5-5|-
CASSLEPYSNQPQHF
TGTGCCAGCAGCTTGGAGCCTTATAGCAATCAGCCCCAGCATTTT
>TRBJ1-3|many|TRBV5-1|-
CASSSKDFSSGNTIYF
TGCGCCAGCAGTTCTAAGGACTTTTCCTCTGGAAACACCATATATTTT
>TRBJ1-4|-|TRBV9|-
CASSVELNEKLFF
TGTGCCAGCAGCGTAGAGCTTAATGAAAAACTGTTTTTT
>TRBJ1-1|-|TRBV6-1|-
CASNLAGDEAFF
TGTGCCAGCAATCTGGCGGGGGATGAAGCTTTCTTT
>TRBJ2-2|-|TRBV7-9|-
CASSSLTGYTGELFF
TGTGCCAGCAGCTCTCTGACCGGGTACACCGGGGAGCTGTTTTTT
>TRBJ2-7|few|TRBV5-4|TRBD2
CASSQGQGRTSGRQSYEQYF
TGTGCCAGCAGCCAGGGACAGGGAAGAACTAGCGGGAGGCAAAGCTACGAGCAGTACTTC
>TRBJ2-1|once|TRBV18|-
CASSPSADGEQFF
TGTGCCAGCTCACCCTCGGCGGACGGTGAGCAGTTCTTC
>TRBJ2-1|-|TRBV2|TRBD2
CASSGSGKGEQFF
TGTGCCAGCAGCGGCAGCGGGAAAGGTGAGCAGTTCTTC
>TRBJ2-7|-|TRBV7-8|-
CASSEPNLYEQYF
TGTGCCAGCAGCGAACCTAACCTCTACGAGCAGTACTTC
>TRBJ1-2|-|TRBV29-1|TRBD1
CSGGTGYGYTF
TGCAGCGGGGGGACAGGCTATGGCTACACCTTC
>TRBJ2-7|once|TRBV7-2|-
CASSRDRSLYEQYF
TGTGCCAGCAGCCGAGACAGATCCCTCTACGAGCAGTACTTC
>TRBJ2-7|-|TRBV2|-
CASSEKIWRYGSHEQYF
TGTGCCAGCAGTGAAAAGATTTGGCGCTACGGGTCTCACGAGCAGTACTTC
>TRBJ1-2|once|TRBV28|-
CASSLAGDGYTF
TGTGCCAGCAGTTTAGCGGGGGACGGCTACACCTTC
>TRBJ2-7|-|TRBV5-5|-
CASSLGLGDRYEQYF
TGTGCCAGCAGCTTGGGGCTGGGGGACCGCTACGAGCAGTACTTC
>TRBJ2-2|-|TRBV6-4|TRBD2
CASSEGGGDTGELFF
TGTGCCAGCAGTGAAGGCGGGGGAGATACCGGGGAGCTGTTTTTT
>TRBJ2-7|-|TRBV7-2|-
CASSLPGGYEQYF
TGTGCCAGCAGCTTACCAGGGGGGTACGAGCAGTACTTC
>TRBJ2-1|few|TRBV15|-
CATSWGLSGSYNEQFF
TGTGCCACCAGCTGGGGTTTGTCGGGTTCCTACAATGAGCAGTTCTTC
>TRBJ2-3|-|TRBV11-2|TRBD1
CASSLGDRGSSTDTQYF
TGTGCCAGCAGCTTAGGGGACAGGGGTTCTAGCACAGATACGCAGTATTTT
>TRBJ1-1|-|TRBV5-1|-
CASGKQGLDSRNTEAFF
TGCGCCAGCGGTAAACAGGGTTTGGATTCCCGGAACACTGAAGCTTTCTTT
>TRBJ2-3|-|TRBV30|TRBD2
CAWSLGLAGGPDTQYF
TGTGCCTGGAGCCTTGGACTAGCGGGAGGGCCAGATACGCAGTATTTT
>TRBJ2-1|-|TRBV6-1|TRBD2
CASRTSGSDYEQFF
TGTGCCAGCAGGACTAGCGGGAGTGACTATGAGCAGTTCTTC
>TRBJ2-1|-|TRBV19|TRBD2
CATKAGGAGGEQFF
TGTGCCACTAAGGCGGGTGGCGCGGGAGGTGAGCAGTTCTTC
>TRBJ2-2|-|TRBV5-1|TRBD2
CASSPEPGGIGELFF
TGCGCCAGCAGCCCGGAGCCCGGGGGGATCGGGGAGCTGTTTTTT
>TRBJ2-7|-|TRBV6-1|-
CASSEGWDGYEQYF
TGTGCCAGCAGTGAAGGTTGGGACGGCTACGAGCAGTACTTC
>TRBJ1-6|-|TRBV5-3|-
CARSHYISGLNSPLHF
TGTGCCAGAAGCCACTATATCTCGGGGCTAAATTCACCCCTCCACTTT
>TRBJ1-3|-|TRBV10-3|-
CAISENSGNTIYF
TGTGCCATCAGTGAGAACTCTGGAAACACCATATATTTT